Below are 4 T cell receptor beta chains sequenced from a single sample in a study of OX40 agonist ivuxolimab in advanced cancers. Some clones are missing from TCRdb's copy, which holds only in-frame ones; the method was immunoSEQ multiplex PCR. The sample lists about 100,000 clones, about 88% occurring once. The sample here was CD4+ or CD8+ T cells sorted from blood, taken in a trial of the OX40 agonist ivuxolimab. Source of these receptors: an adult with an advanced solid tumor such as melanoma, head and neck, liver or kidney cancer.

This chain joins TRBV11-2 and TRBJ2-1; D is ambiguous. Trimming took off 5 bases at V and 6 bases at J, with 11 bases between the two ends. Germline V gene lookup returns CDR1 SGHAT and CDR2 FQNNGV. This CDR3 comprises 13 residues. CDR3 DNA: TGTGCCAGCAGCCTCCCCCCGGGCAATGAGCAGTTCTTC. Amino acids: CASSLPPGNEQFF.

This chain links TRBV9 with TRBJ2-7, with TRBD1 matching over 12 bases. The V gene end was trimmed by 3 bases and the J gene end by 4 bases; junction bases not matched to a gene: 5. The CDR3 has 15 amino acids. The germline V gene has CDR1 SGDLS and CDR2 YYNGEE. The CDR3 nucleotides are TGTGCCAGCAGCGCAGGGACAGGGGGCGCGTACGAGCAGTACTTC. The encoded protein is CASSAGTGGAYEQYF.

The chain links TRBV5-1 to TRBJ1-1; no reliable D call. The V and J ends lost 2 bases and 7 bases respectively, with 15 bases between them. The CDR3 extends over 14 amino acids. The germline CDR1 and CDR2 sequences are SGHRS and YFSETQ. CDR3 sequence reads: CASSFTGRIDEAFF. CDR3 DNA sequence: TGCGCCAGCAGCTTTACCGGGCGAATAGATGAAGCTTTCTTT.

This clone was recorded many times. Written as DNA, the CDR3 is TGTGCCAGCAGCCGACAGCCAGATAATTCACCCCTCCACTTT. Translating it yields CASSRQPDNSPLHF. The V call is TRBV5-5, the J call TRBJ1-6, with D possibly TRBD1 on 5 matching bases. The germline V gene encodes CDR1 SGHKS and CDR2 YYEKEE (reference sequence). This CDR3 has 14 amino acids. The ends were cut back, 4 bases at V and 5 bases at J, with 10 bases in the middle.